The rows below give T cell receptor beta chains drawn from one sample of a study of control samples from healthy donors and cancer patients. Sequencing was performed with immunoSEQ multiplex PCR; in TCRdb, only in-frame clones are kept and a portion is missing. The sample lists around 100,000 clones, roughly 90% occurring once. Material: blood. All receptors derive from a human donor in good health. The donor label of this sample is uncertain. Both conserved end residues are part of each CDR3. D genes are given only for firm matches. Rows may omit the clone size; those that give it use once, few, many or a size class.

v_call: TRBV9
cdr3_length: 15
clone_size: .
d_call: .
j_call: TRBJ2-5
cdr3_aa: CASSAETGLGETQYF
cdr3_nt: TGTGCCAGCAGCGCAGAAACAGGGTTGGGAGAGACCCAGTACTTC

v_call: TRBV21-1
cdr3_length: 17
clone_size: .
d_call: .
j_call: TRBJ1-3
cdr3_aa: CASSKVKGRISGNTIYF
cdr3_nt: TGTGCCAGCAGCAAAGTTAAGGGCAGGATCTCTGGAAACACCATATATTTT

v_call: TRBV9
cdr3_length: 14
clone_size: .
d_call: .
j_call: TRBJ1-2
cdr3_aa: CASSTSLGLYGYTF
cdr3_nt: TGTGCCAGCAGCACATCCCTAGGGCTCTATGGCTACACCTTC

v_call: TRBV4-2
cdr3_length: 15
clone_size: .
d_call: .
j_call: TRBJ2-1
cdr3_aa: CASSQVIGSYNEQFF
cdr3_nt: TGTGCCAGCAGCCAAGTAATAGGGTCCTACAATGAGCAGTTCTTC

v_call: TRBV16
cdr3_length: 16
clone_size: once
d_call: .
j_call: TRBJ1-2
cdr3_aa: CASSQWGLKGKDGYTF
cdr3_nt: TGTGCCAGCAGCCAATGGGGCCTCAAGGGAAAAGACGGCTACACCTTC

v_call: TRBV6-5
cdr3_length: 15
clone_size: few
d_call: .
j_call: TRBJ1-3
cdr3_aa: CASSLGNRGGNTIYF
cdr3_nt: TGTGCCAGCAGTCTAGGGAATAGAGGTGGAAACACCATATATTTT

v_call: TRBV7-3
cdr3_length: 13
clone_size: .
d_call: .
j_call: TRBJ2-2
cdr3_aa: CASSLSLTGELFF
cdr3_nt: TGTGCCAGCAGCTTATCCCTAACCGGGGAGCTGTTTTTT

v_call: TRBV5-5
cdr3_length: 13
clone_size: .
d_call: .
j_call: TRBJ1-2
cdr3_aa: CASSRRQDFGYTF
cdr3_nt: TGTGCCAGCAGCCGCCGACAGGACTTTGGCTACACCTTC

v_call: TRBV2
cdr3_length: 15
clone_size: .
d_call: .
j_call: TRBJ1-6
cdr3_aa: CASSDGGKLGSPLHF
cdr3_nt: TGTGCCAGCAGTGATGGAGGAAAGTTAGGCTCACCCCTCCACTTT

v_call: TRBV2
cdr3_length: 16
clone_size: .
d_call: .
j_call: TRBJ1-1
cdr3_aa: CASSEALWGQNTEAFF
cdr3_nt: TGTGCCAGCAGTGAAGCGCTTTGGGGCCAGAACACTGAAGCTTTCTTT

v_call: TRBV2
cdr3_length: 15
clone_size: .
d_call: TRBD1
j_call: TRBJ2-7
cdr3_aa: CASSAPGGVSGEQYF
cdr3_nt: TGTGCCAGCAGTGCCCCAGGGGGAGTATCTGGCGAGCAGTACTTC

v_call: TRBV19
cdr3_length: 15
clone_size: few
d_call: .
j_call: TRBJ1-5
cdr3_aa: CASSANLGGSQPQHF
cdr3_nt: TGTGCCAGTAGTGCGAACTTGGGGGGCAGTCAGCCCCAGCATTTT

v_call: TRBV27
cdr3_length: 12
clone_size: few
d_call: TRBD1
j_call: TRBJ2-7
cdr3_aa: CASSGDSYEQYF
cdr3_nt: TGTGCCAGCAGTGGGGACAGTTACGAGCAGTACTTC

v_call: TRBV20-1
cdr3_length: 11
clone_size: .
d_call: TRBD1
j_call: TRBJ2-1
cdr3_aa: CSADRVNEQFF
cdr3_nt: TGCAGTGCGGACAGGGTGAATGAGCAGTTCTTC

v_call: TRBV5-6
cdr3_length: 14
clone_size: .
d_call: TRBD1
j_call: TRBJ1-5
cdr3_aa: CASSSTGVDQPQHF
cdr3_nt: TGTGCCAGCAGCTCGACAGGGGTTGATCAGCCCCAGCATTTT

v_call: TRBV6-5
cdr3_length: 13
clone_size: .
d_call: .
j_call: TRBJ1-2
cdr3_aa: CASGSTTIYGYTF
cdr3_nt: TGTGCCAGTGGCTCGACAACGATCTATGGCTACACCTTC

v_call: TRBV30
cdr3_length: 16
clone_size: .
d_call: .
j_call: TRBJ2-3
cdr3_aa: CAWSVRGRTSTDTQYF
cdr3_nt: TGTGCCTGGAGTGTACGCGGCCGGACTAGCACAGATACGCAGTATTTT

v_call: TRBV19
cdr3_length: 13
clone_size: .
d_call: TRBD1
j_call: TRBJ2-7
cdr3_aa: CASGTGPSYEQYF
cdr3_nt: TGTGCCAGTGGGACAGGGCCCTCCTACGAGCAGTACTTC

v_call: TRBV2
cdr3_length: 14
clone_size: .
d_call: .
j_call: TRBJ1-5
cdr3_aa: CASSEDRGTGPQHF
cdr3_nt: TGTGCCAGCAGTGAGGACAGAGGGACTGGGCCCCAGCATTTT

v_call: TRBV5-1
cdr3_length: 15
clone_size: medium-sized
d_call: TRBD2
j_call: TRBJ2-7
cdr3_aa: CASRPTSGGSYEQYF
cdr3_nt: TGCGCCAGCAGACCGACTAGCGGGGGTTCCTACGAGCAGTACTTC

v_call: TRBV5-1
cdr3_length: 13
clone_size: few
d_call: .
j_call: TRBJ1-1
cdr3_aa: CASSLAVNTEAFF
cdr3_nt: TGCGCCAGCAGCTTGGCCGTGAACACTGAAGCTTTCTTT

v_call: TRBV28
cdr3_length: 16
clone_size: .
d_call: TRBD1
j_call: TRBJ1-4
cdr3_aa: CASRTGEVPANEKLFF
cdr3_nt: TGTGCCAGCAGGACAGGGGAGGTTCCAGCTAATGAAAAACTGTTTTTT

v_call: TRBV19
cdr3_length: 16
clone_size: .
d_call: .
j_call: TRBJ2-2
cdr3_aa: CASSIQGRVGTGELFF
cdr3_nt: TGTGCCAGTAGTATCCAGGGCCGGGTGGGAACCGGGGAGCTGTTTTTT

v_call: TRBV11-2
cdr3_length: 14
clone_size: .
d_call: TRBD1
j_call: TRBJ1-1
cdr3_aa: CASSFSQGAFEAFF
cdr3_nt: TGTGCCAGCAGCTTCTCGCAGGGGGCTTTTGAAGCTTTCTTT

v_call: TRBV3-1/TRBV3-2
cdr3_length: 15
clone_size: .
d_call: .
j_call: TRBJ1-6
cdr3_aa: CASSQGWAYNSPLHF
cdr3_nt: TGTGCCAGCAGCCAAGGGTGGGCCTATAATTCACCCCTCCACTTT

v_call: TRBV4-2
cdr3_length: 17
clone_size: .
d_call: .
j_call: TRBJ1-3
cdr3_aa: CASSQLQASVSGNTIYF
cdr3_nt: TGTGCCAGCAGCCAGTTACAGGCATCGGTCTCTGGAAACACCATATATTTT

v_call: TRBV2
cdr3_length: 16
clone_size: .
d_call: .
j_call: TRBJ2-3
cdr3_aa: CASRGGGRGDSDTQYF
cdr3_nt: TGTGCCAGCAGAGGCGGGGGCCGGGGTGATTCAGATACGCAGTATTTT

v_call: TRBV25-1
cdr3_length: 12
clone_size: .
d_call: .
j_call: TRBJ2-1
cdr3_aa: CASSFGGYEQFF
cdr3_nt: TGTGCCAGCAGTTTCGGGGGCTATGAGCAGTTCTTC

v_call: TRBV28
cdr3_length: 13
clone_size: .
d_call: .
j_call: TRBJ1-1
cdr3_aa: CASINLQNTEAFF
cdr3_nt: TGTGCCAGCATTAACCTACAGAACACTGAAGCTTTCTTT

v_call: TRBV3-1/TRBV3-2
cdr3_length: 15
clone_size: .
d_call: .
j_call: TRBJ1-3
cdr3_aa: CASSQDRTTGNTIYF
cdr3_nt: TGTGCCAGCAGCCAAGATCGGACAACCGGAAACACCATATATTTT

v_call: TRBV5-1
cdr3_length: 16
clone_size: .
d_call: .
j_call: TRBJ1-2
cdr3_aa: CASSPGTASQDYGYTF
cdr3_nt: TGCGCCAGCAGCCCAGGCACCGCTAGCCAGGACTATGGCTACACCTTC

v_call: TRBV28
cdr3_length: 14
clone_size: .
d_call: TRBD1
j_call: TRBJ1-2
cdr3_aa: CASNIGGQGDGYTF
cdr3_nt: TGTGCCAGCAATATTGGAGGACAGGGGGATGGCTACACCTTC

v_call: TRBV7-9
cdr3_length: 13
clone_size: .
d_call: .
j_call: TRBJ1-2
cdr3_aa: CASSQDGLYGYTF
cdr3_nt: TGTGCCAGCAGCCAAGACGGCCTCTATGGCTACACCTTC

v_call: TRBV5-4
cdr3_length: 13
clone_size: .
d_call: .
j_call: TRBJ2-5
cdr3_aa: CASSPDLEETQYF
cdr3_nt: TGTGCCAGCAGCCCGGACCTTGAAGAGACCCAGTACTTC

v_call: TRBV10-3
cdr3_length: 14
clone_size: .
d_call: .
j_call: TRBJ2-5
cdr3_aa: CAISDGVAQETQYF
cdr3_nt: TGTGCCATCAGTGACGGGGTGGCCCAAGAGACCCAGTACTTC

v_call: TRBV5-6
cdr3_length: 15
clone_size: .
d_call: .
j_call: TRBJ2-1
cdr3_aa: CASSLAGVAYNEQFF
cdr3_nt: TGTGCCAGCAGCTTGGCCGGGGTCGCCTACAATGAGCAGTTCTTC

v_call: TRBV24-1
cdr3_length: 15
clone_size: once
d_call: .
j_call: TRBJ2-5
cdr3_aa: CATSVRSRRGETQYF
cdr3_nt: TGTGCCACCAGTGTGCGTTCGAGGCGCGGAGAGACCCAGTACTTC

v_call: TRBV11-2
cdr3_length: 13
clone_size: .
d_call: .
j_call: TRBJ1-1
cdr3_aa: CASSYIQGTEAFF
cdr3_nt: TGTGCCAGCAGCTACATACAGGGAACTGAAGCTTTCTTT

v_call: TRBV20-1
cdr3_length: 15
clone_size: .
d_call: .
j_call: TRBJ1-4
cdr3_aa: CSASKEGATNEKLFF
cdr3_nt: TGCAGTGCTAGTAAGGAGGGGGCAACTAATGAAAAACTGTTTTTT

v_call: TRBV27
cdr3_length: 16
clone_size: .
d_call: TRBD1
j_call: TRBJ1-6
cdr3_aa: CASSTQTGRGNSPLHF
cdr3_nt: TGTGCCAGCAGTACCCAGACAGGGAGAGGGAATTCACCCCTCCACTTT

v_call: TRBV24-1
cdr3_length: 14
clone_size: .
d_call: .
j_call: TRBJ1-2
cdr3_aa: CATSDSDGNYGYTF
cdr3_nt: TGTGCCACCAGTGACTCGGACGGAAACTATGGCTACACCTTC

v_call: TRBV7-6
cdr3_length: 13
clone_size: many
d_call: .
j_call: TRBJ1-1
cdr3_aa: CASSLEENTEAFF
cdr3_nt: TGTGCCAGCAGCTTAGAGGAGAACACTGAAGCTTTCTTT

v_call: TRBV27
cdr3_length: 15
clone_size: .
d_call: TRBD1
j_call: TRBJ1-2
cdr3_aa: CASSLSTTGIYGYTF
cdr3_nt: TGTGCCAGCAGTTTATCGACGACAGGGATCTATGGCTACACCTTC

v_call: TRBV9
cdr3_length: 15
clone_size: .
d_call: TRBD2
j_call: TRBJ2-5
cdr3_aa: CASSVGTSNWETQYF
cdr3_nt: TGTGCCAGCAGCGTAGGGACTAGTAATTGGGAGACCCAGTACTTC

v_call: TRBV18
cdr3_length: 15
clone_size: .
d_call: .
j_call: TRBJ1-2
cdr3_aa: CASSPSLTGGDGYTF
cdr3_nt: TGTGCCAGCTCACCATCTCTAACGGGGGGCGATGGCTACACCTTC

v_call: TRBV3-1/TRBV3-2
cdr3_length: 14
clone_size: .
d_call: .
j_call: TRBJ1-1
cdr3_aa: CASSQGRGFAEAFF
cdr3_nt: TGTGCCAGCAGCCAAGGAAGAGGGTTCGCTGAAGCTTTCTTT

v_call: TRBV19
cdr3_length: 14
clone_size: once
d_call: TRBD1
j_call: TRBJ2-7
cdr3_aa: CASSIVQGVGEQYF
cdr3_nt: TGTGCCAGTAGTATAGTGCAGGGGGTCGGAGAGCAGTACTTC

v_call: TRBV21-1
cdr3_length: 14
clone_size: .
d_call: .
j_call: TRBJ1-4
cdr3_aa: CASSKDPGNEKLFF
cdr3_nt: TGTGCCAGCAGCAAAGATCCGGGAAATGAAAAACTGTTTTTT

v_call: TRBV2
cdr3_length: 14
clone_size: .
d_call: .
j_call: TRBJ2-5
cdr3_aa: CASSELTSQETQYF
cdr3_nt: TGTGCCAGCAGTGAATTGACAAGTCAAGAGACCCAGTACTTC

v_call: TRBV19
cdr3_length: 13
clone_size: .
d_call: .
j_call: TRBJ1-5
cdr3_aa: CASSPSRNQPQHF
cdr3_nt: TGTGCCAGTAGTCCAAGCCGGAATCAGCCCCAGCATTTT

v_call: TRBV6-1
cdr3_length: 17
clone_size: .
d_call: .
j_call: TRBJ1-6
cdr3_aa: CASSATPGVGTGSPLHF
cdr3_nt: TGTGCCAGCAGTGCGACCCCAGGGGTTGGTACAGGGTCACCCCTCCACTTT

v_call: TRBV5-1
cdr3_length: 14
clone_size: .
d_call: .
j_call: TRBJ1-1
cdr3_aa: CASSFEQGNTEAFF
cdr3_nt: TGCGCCAGCAGCTTCGAACAGGGGAACACTGAAGCTTTCTTT

v_call: TRBV2
cdr3_length: 12
clone_size: .
d_call: TRBD1
j_call: TRBJ1-2
cdr3_aa: CASQDRSYGYTF
cdr3_nt: TGTGCCAGCCAGGACAGGTCCTATGGCTACACCTTC

v_call: TRBV16
cdr3_length: 13
clone_size: few
d_call: TRBD2
j_call: TRBJ2-1
cdr3_aa: CASSQAGGDGQFF
cdr3_nt: TGTGCCAGCAGCCAAGCTGGGGGGGATGGTCAGTTCTTC

v_call: TRBV24-1
cdr3_length: 14
clone_size: .
d_call: .
j_call: TRBJ2-1
cdr3_aa: CATSDLKGRNEQFF
cdr3_nt: TGTGCCACCAGTGATTTAAAGGGGAGGAATGAGCAGTTCTTC